The clone carrying this TCR beta chain was seen a handful of times. A sample-barcoded 5' primer and a J-beta primer mix were used in a second PCR of roughly 7 to 11 cycles. A template-switch adaptor with 12 random nucleotides tagged each cDNA molecule. A single record per CDR3 protein comes from TCRdb applying MiXCR to the 5' RACE reads. The repertoire holds 1.5 million to 2 million distinct CDR3 sequences, with around 42% as singletons. Germline CDR1 is SGHRS and CDR2 is YFSETQ. This CDR3 comprises 18 residues. Between the trimmed V and J ends, which lost 0 bases and 7 bases, there was a span of 20 bases. The data stem from a study of blood T cells in healthy people across ages.

The V and J genes are TRBV5-1 and TRBJ1-6; no clear D gene. This receptor was obtained from a human donor in good health. Material for sequencing was blood. CDR3 DNA: TGCGCCAGCAGCTTGGACCGTACTGGACCGCTAGGAAATTCACCCCTCCACTTT. Amino acid sequence: CASSLDRTGPLGNSPLHF.